This TCR beta chain comes out of a study of blood T cell repertoires in COVID-19. Study background: Sites in the United States, Italy and Spain provided acute and convalescent COVID-19 samples. The cDNA or gDNA used as material had been derived from T cells, B-cell-depleted T cells, or PBMCs.

Germline CDR1 MNHEY, CDR2 SVGAGI. Trimming pared 7 bases from V and 6 bases from J, leaving 19 bases between. CDR3 length equals 15 residues. In the study's own analysis: Estimated nucleated cell counts came from reference gene primer amplification. Repertoires were generated with immunoSEQ multiplex PCR, while TCRdb's copy carries only in-frame clones and drops some. The V and J calls and the clone size are those of that table, but D and trimming were determined from the DNA. Here the sample spans about 240,000 clones, roughly 83% being singletons. V and J are TRBV6-5 and TRBJ1-5, with a weak D call TRBD1 (6 bases). The source material was peripheral blood. This clonotype originated in a woman of 80 years or more with acute or convalescent COVID-19. The CDR3 loop is CASIATPGGGQPQHF. CDR3 in DNA: TGTGCCAGCATCGCCACCCCGGGGGGCGGTCAGCCCCAGCATTTT.